The entry that follows covers one T cell receptor beta chain sequence. As yet, its antigen is unknown. TCRdb reprocessed the RT-PCR reads via MiXCR and lists one record per CDR3 protein. The table has 650,000 to 800,000 distinct CDR3 sequences, approximately 15% seen once. This record belongs to a study of response to subunit inactivated influenza vaccine. Study-wide results and caveats: With each seasonal influenza vaccination, the authors suggested, few new T cells are recruited.

CDR1 is KGHDR, CDR2 SFDVKD, per germline. V lost 4 bases, J lost 5 bases, and 8 bases stayed unmatched. This CDR3 has 16 amino acids. The gene calls are TRBV24-1 and TRBJ2-1, with 9 bases fitting TRBD1. Sample: PBMCs from blood, taken approximately 15 days before vaccination. The TCR originated in a man aged 45 to 65 who received an inactivated influenza vaccine. CDR3 protein: CATSDPSRDRDNEQFF. CDR3 nucleotide sequence: TGTGCCACCAGTGACCCCTCGAGGGACAGGGACAATGAGCAGTTCTTC.